The TCR beta chain under discussion was sequenced for a study of T cell changes during pregnancy in multiple sclerosis. Produced via immunoSEQ multiplex PCR; TCRdb's table is partial and in-frame only. The sample holds over 50,000 clones, approximately 92% seen once. Worth noting for this clone: An end of the junction differs from the germline gene, which may be a read error.

The CDR3 extends over 13 amino acids. Per germline, CDR1 MNHNS and CDR2 SASEGT. This chain links TRBV6-1 with TRBJ1-3; D not certain. This TCR was recovered from a female donor with multiple sclerosis, enrolled in a pregnancy study. The specimen comprised CD4+ T cells from peripheral blood mononuclear cells, sampled in the third trimester of pregnancy. Here the CDR3 DNA reads TGTGCCAGCAGTGAACTCTCTAGAAACACCATATATTTT. Translated, it gives CASSELSRNTIYF.